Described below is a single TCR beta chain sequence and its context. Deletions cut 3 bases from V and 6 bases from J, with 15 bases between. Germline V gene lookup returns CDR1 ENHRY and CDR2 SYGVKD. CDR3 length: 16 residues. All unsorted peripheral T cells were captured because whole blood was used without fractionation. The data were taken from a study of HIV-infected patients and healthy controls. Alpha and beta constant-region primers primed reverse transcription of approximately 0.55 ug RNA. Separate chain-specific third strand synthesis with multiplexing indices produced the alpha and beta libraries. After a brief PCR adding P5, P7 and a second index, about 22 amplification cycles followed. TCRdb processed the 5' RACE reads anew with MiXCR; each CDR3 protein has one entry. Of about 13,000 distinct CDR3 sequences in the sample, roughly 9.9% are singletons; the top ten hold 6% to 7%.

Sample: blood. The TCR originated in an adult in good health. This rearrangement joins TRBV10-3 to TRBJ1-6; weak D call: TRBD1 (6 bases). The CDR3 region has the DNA TGTGCCATCAGTGACCCCACAGGGTCGAGTAATTCACCCCTCCACTTT. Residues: CAISDPTGSSNSPLHF.